The clone carrying this TCR beta chain was detected many times. Its target is unknown. Using unique molecular identifiers, the investigators prepared the TCRbeta library. MiXCR was run by TCRdb on the PCR reads, yielding one entry per CDR3 protein. This table holds approximately 650,000 distinct CDR3 sequences, approximately 14% found once. This sample was taken from a study of T-cell reconstitution after alpha-beta-depleted transplantation in children. The V and J ends lost 0 bases and 7 bases, in that order; junction bases with no gene match: 11. The CDR3 sequence is 18 residues long. Germline loops: CDR1 SGHRS, CDR2 YFSETQ. Broader study findings: Alpha-beta T cells about two months after transplant reportedly derived from several hundred expanded graft clones. Where some patients showed high TCRbeta diversity at day 60, it came from recipient T cells and thymic progenitors that had survived. Diversity and T-cell counts at one year after transplant derived mostly from new T cells.

The genes are TRBV5-1 and TRBJ2-1; 12 bases match TRBD2. This sequence originates from a girl aged 2-9 years with congenital amegakaryocytic thrombocytopenia, due to receive a stem cell transplant. This specimen consisted of PBMCs, obtained before TCRalphabeta/CD19-depleted stem cell transplant. The CDR3 sequence is CASSLAVLAGGPGNEQFF. The CDR3 region has the DNA TGCGCCAGCAGCTTGGCGGTGCTAGCGGGAGGGCCGGGAAATGAGCAGTTCTTC.